A single sample is the source of the 4 T cell receptor beta chains below, sequenced in a study of cytomegalovirus exposure and HLA in healthy donors. The PCR was carried out with 60 Vbeta primers and 13 Jbeta primers. Produced via immunoSEQ multiplex PCR; TCRdb's table is partial and in-frame only. The ten top clones account for over 10%, within a sample of tens of thousands of clones. Sequenced sample: PBMCs. These receptors were taken from a man aged 18 to 30 in good health and CMV-seropositive.

The CDR3 sequence: CASSVATRPPSGANVLTF. The CDR3 DNA follows: TGTGCCAGCAGCGTCGCTACTCGCCCGCCCTCTGGGGCCAACGTCCTGACTTTC. V gene TRBV9 combines with J gene TRBJ2-6; D gene unclear. Looked up from germline, CDR1 is SGDLS and CDR2 is YYNGEE. The CDR3 loop spans 18 amino acids. The V end lost 2 bases, the J end lost 0 bases, and 15 bases lay between the germline ends.

This CDR3 is CASSQTGTGIYEQYF. CDR3 coding DNA: TGCGCCAGCAGCCAAACCGGGACAGGGATTTACGAGCAGTACTTC. This chain connects TRBV4-1 to TRBJ2-7, with TRBD1 identical over 9 bases. The ends lost 2 bases at V and 4 bases at J; junction bases unmatched: 6. Per the germline V gene, CDR1 is MGHRA and CDR2 is YSYEKL. The CDR3 totals 15 residues.

The chain combines TRBV27 with TRBJ2-7; D unresolved. CDR1 is MNHEY and CDR2 is SMNVEV in the germline V gene (reference sequence). The V and J ends lost 6 bases and 0 bases respectively, with 15 bases between them. This CDR3 has 15 residues. The CDR3 sequence: CASRPQRPSSYEQYF. CDR3 bases: TGTGCCAGCAGACCGCAGCGTCCCTCCTCCTACGAGCAGTACTTC.

This chain links TRBV4-1 with TRBJ1-1; D not resolved. Between the trimmed V and J ends, which lost 5 bases and 3 bases, there was a span of 10 bases. CDR3 size: 13 residues. CDR1 and CDR2 (germline): MGHRA, YSYEKL. The CDR3 spells CASSAHGDTEAFF. CDR3 coding DNA: TGCGCCAGCAGCGCGCACGGGGACACTGAAGCTTTCTTT.